This paragraph covers one TCR beta chain sequence. The method was immunoSEQ multiplex PCR; TCRdb's version includes in-frame clones alone and lacks a portion of them. The table lists fewer than 10,000 clones, approximately 64% of them singletons. The treatment is: treatment-naive control, cytoreductive nephrectomy. The germline V gene has CDR1 SGHTA and CDR2 FQGNSA. The CDR3 is 12 residues long. Trimming stripped 4 bases from V and 2 bases from J, with 5 bases between. This sample is part of a study of radiation and T cells in renal cell carcinoma. The chain combines TRBV7-2 with TRBJ2-5; D gene unclear. The clonotype comes from a woman aged 70-85 years with renal cell carcinoma. The material sequenced was tumor tissue, taken from a patient whose treatment was nephrectomy without radiotherapy. DNA of the CDR3: TGTGCCAGCAGCTGGAGTCAAGAGACCCAGTACTTC. This gives the protein CASSWSQETQYF.